This TCR beta chain was sequenced during a study of Graves' ophthalmopathy and Graves' hyperthyroidism. Overall study findings and caveats: Detected in blood as well were most expanded thyroid clonotypes with frequency above 0.001. The model flagged ophthalmopathy progression at more than 60% sensitivity and 72.22% specificity.

Exclusion covered patients with other autoimmune diseases or uncontrolled infections (as well as pregnancy or lactation). The CDR3 covers 14 residues. The V gene lost 7 bases and the J gene lost 1 base, with 13 bases spanning the gap. This clonotype was counted many times. Its cognate antigen is unknown. From RNA, the CDR3 regions of TCR beta chains were amplified and sequenced. Second-round multiplex PCR came after first-round RT-PCR with HTBI primers. TCRdb redid the calling of the multiplex PCR reads with MiXCR, one entry per CDR3 protein. The repertoire includes about 220,000 distinct CDR3 sequences, roughly 21% of them detected once, and under 55% sits in the top ten.

The sequencing input was peripheral blood. The clonotype was recovered from a woman in her forties or fifties with Graves' ophthalmopathy. The chain employs TRBV12-3 or TRBV12-4 and TRBJ1-1; D perhaps matches TRBD1 (5 bases). In DNA, the CDR3 is TGTGCCAGCACCCCGGATGGGGGGAACACTGAAGCTTTCTTT. Translated, it gives CASTPDGGNTEAFF.